A single sample is the source of the 32 T cell receptor beta chains below, sequenced in a study of cytomegalovirus exposure and HLA in healthy donors. Primers for the PCR totalled 60 Vbeta and 13 Jbeta. Clones were sequenced by immunoSEQ multiplex PCR, and TCRdb holds only the in-frame ones, with some missing. The top ten hold 2.5% to 3.5% of the sample, which has 100,000 or so clones, roughly 85% seen once. Input material: PBMCs. The source is a woman aged 40 to 50 in good health and CMV-seronegative.

The chain links TRBV11-3 to TRBJ2-1, with no clear D. Germline V CDR1 and CDR2: SGHNT, YENEEA. The CDR3 length is 14 residues. The V and J ends lost 1 base and 3 bases respectively, with 7 bases between them. CDR3 DNA: TGTGCCAGCAGCTTAGCCGCAGTCTACAATGAGCAGTTCTTC. It encodes CASSLAAVYNEQFF.

This clone came up a few times. The V gene is TRBV7-2, the J gene TRBJ2-7; 10 nucleotides agree with TRBD2. Germline loops: CDR1 SGHTA, CDR2 FQGNSA. The trim removed 1 base at V and 3 bases at J, leaving 3 bases unmatched. This CDR3 has 15 residues. The CDR3 loop reads CASSLGLAGGYEQYF. The CDR3, as DNA: TGTGCCAGCAGCTTAGGACTAGCGGGCGGCTACGAGCAGTACTTC.

The V and J genes are TRBV7-2 and TRBJ2-5, with 7 nucleotides matching TRBD1. The J call could be wrong; TRBJ2-7 is a better fit for the DNA end. The CDR3 spans 14 residues. Looked up from germline, CDR1 is SGHTA and CDR2 is FQGNSA. CDR3 protein: CASSARGLSYEQYF. CDR3 nucleotides: TGTGCCAGCAGCGCAAGGGGGCTCTCTTACGAGCAGTACTTC.

This clone occurred a few times. The chain combines TRBV19 with TRBJ1-3; TRBD1 is a possible D gene (5 bases). Germline values: CDR1 LNHDA, CDR2 SQIVND (reference sequence). The CDR3 is 13 amino acids. The V end was cut by 6 bases, the J end by 0 bases, with 6 bases between. The CDR3 loop reads CASRTVSGNTIYF. DNA of the CDR3: TGTGCCAGTAGGACAGTCTCTGGAAACACCATATATTTT. Looking up the rest from reference TRBV19 and TRBJ1-3 gives the full variable domain: DGGITQSPKYLFRKEGQNVTLSCEQNLNHDAMYWYRQDPGQGLRLIYYSQIVNDFQKGDIAEGYSVSREKKESFPLTVTSAQKNPTAFYLCASRTVSGNTIYFGEGSWLTVV.

V and J are TRBV9 and TRBJ2-3; 8 positions match TRBD2. The CDR3 has 17 amino acids. The germline V gene encodes CDR1 SGDLS and CDR2 YYNGEE. After removal of 0 bases from V and 2 bases from J, the junction contained 8 bases not matched to a gene. The CDR3 sequence: CASSVGASGLNTDTQYF. CDR3 in DNA: TGTGCCAGCAGCGTAGGAGCTAGCGGGTTGAACACAGATACGCAGTATTTT.

The chain carries TRBV30 and TRBJ2-5; TRBD2 agrees at 10 bases. The CDR3 totals 14 residues. The germline V gene encodes CDR1 GTSNPN and CDR2 SVGIG (reference sequence). Trimming took 1 base from V and 1 from J; bases not matched to a gene: 0. CDR3: CAWSGLAGQETQYF. The CDR3 DNA is TGTGCCTGGAGTGGACTAGCGGGCCAAGAGACCCAGTACTTC.

The chain has TRBV10-1 and TRBJ2-1; 14 nucleotides line up with TRBD2. The V gene end was trimmed by 6 bases and the J gene end by 5 bases; junction bases not matched to a gene: 6. There are 16 residues in the CDR3. Germline lookup yields CDR1 WNHNN and CDR2 SYGVQD (reference sequence). Here the CDR3 reads CASSDMGLAGDNEQFF. DNA of the CDR3: TGCGCCAGCAGCGATATGGGACTAGCGGGAGACAATGAGCAGTTCTTC.

V and J are TRBV28 and TRBJ1-4; 7 bases line up with TRBD1. CDR1 is MDHEN and CDR2 is SYDVKM in the germline V gene. Germline trimming cut 4 bases from V and 8 bases from J; bases unmatched to any gene: 1. This CDR3 spans 12 amino acids. The CDR3 coding sequence is TGTGCCAGCAGTTCACAGGGGGAAAAACTGTTTTTT. Translation gives CASSSQGEKLFF.

This chain connects TRBV5-6 to TRBJ2-7; tentatively, D is TRBD2 (5 bases). Germline V gene sequence: CDR1 SGHDT, CDR2 YYEEEE. Trimming removed 0 bases from V and 6 bases from J, with 7 bases in between. This CDR3 has 12 residues. CDR3 sequence: CASSLGRGEQYF. The CDR3 region has the DNA TGTGCCAGCAGCTTGGGACGGGGCGAGCAGTACTTC.

V is TRBV27 and J is TRBJ2-1; TRBD2 matches at 11 bases. Germline CDR1 reads MNHEY; CDR2 reads SMNVEV (reference sequence). V lost 5 bases and J lost 0; bases outside the gene matches: 15. The CDR3 totals 20 residues. The CDR3 is CASSPLAGGRSLGSYNEQFF. The CDR3 DNA is TGTGCCAGCAGTCCCTTAGCGGGAGGGAGGAGTCTCGGCTCCTACAATGAGCAGTTCTTC.

The chain links TRBV30 to TRBJ2-5, with D possibly matching TRBD1 (6 bases). The CDR3 sequence is 14 residues long. The V gene lost 3 bases and the J gene lost 5 bases, with 16 bases spanning the gap. In germline, CDR1 is GTSNPN, CDR2 SVGIG (reference sequence). CDR3: CAWRIQGSSETQYF. The CDR3 coding sequence is TGTGCCTGGAGGATACAGGGTAGTTCGGAGACCCAGTACTTC.

This chain links TRBV19 with TRBJ2-3; TRBD2 aligns across 7 bases. Trimming cost V 6 bases and J 3 bases; bases outside gene matches: 3. The CDR3 covers 13 residues. Germline assignment: CDR1 LNHDA and CDR2 SQIVND (reference sequence). CDR3 in amino acids: CASRRERTDTQYF. CDR3 nucleotide sequence: TGTGCCAGTAGGCGGGAGAGGACAGATACGCAGTATTTT.

The chain recombines TRBV7-9 with TRBJ1-1; D unclear. CDR1 SEHNR and CDR2 FQNEAQ come from the germline V gene (reference sequence). With 1 base removed from V and 5 bases from J, the gap between germline ends came to 8 bases. This CDR3 region has 13 residues. The CDR3 loop reads CASSLGRQTEAFF. CDR3 bases: TGTGCCAGCAGCTTAGGGCGGCAGACTGAAGCTTTCTTT.

The J gene is TRBJ1-1, the V gene TRBV29-1; no definite D call. This CDR3 is built from 12 residues. V lost 7 bases, J lost 5 bases, and 14 bases lay in between. Per the germline V gene, CDR1 is SQVTM and CDR2 is ANQGSEA. CDR3 in amino acids: CSADLGATEAFF. For the CDR3, the DNA is TGCAGCGCTGATTTAGGAGCGACTGAAGCTTTCTTT.

Of note for this clone: One end of the junction is discordant with germline, which a read error may explain. The V call is TRBV7-9, the J call TRBJ2-1; 9 bases fit TRBD1. The length of the CDR3 is 16 residues. Germline CDR1 and CDR2: SEHNR and FQNEAQ (reference sequence). The CDR3 loop reads CSSSLLRDRANNEQFF. For the CDR3, the DNA is TGTTCCAGCAGCTTACTCAGGGACAGGGCGAACAATGAGCAGTTCTTC.

V gene TRBV6-1 combines with J gene TRBJ2-1; TRBD2 aligns across 11 bases. CDR1 is MNHNS and CDR2 is SASEGT in the germline V gene. The CDR3 is 16 residues long. The V segment lost 4 bases and the J segment 6 bases; nucleotides outside the gene matches: 8. CDR3 sequence: CASSAPNSGRGNEQFF. CDR3 in DNA: TGTGCCAGCAGTGCCCCGAATAGCGGGAGGGGCAATGAGCAGTTCTTC.

This clone was detected a few times. The genes are TRBV19 and TRBJ1-4, with D maybe TRBD1 (5 bases). Germline V CDR1 and CDR2: LNHDA, SQIVND (reference sequence). The CDR3 contains 15 residues. Trimming took off 7 bases at V and 0 bases at J, with 12 bases between the two ends. The CDR3 here is CASNGGTSTNEKLFF. DNA for the CDR3: TGTGCCAGTAATGGAGGGACGTCAACTAATGAAAAACTGTTTTTT.

This clone turned up a few times. The chain links TRBV29-1 to TRBJ2-2; 7 bases are shared with TRBD2. Trimming removed 4 bases from V and 6 bases from J; junction bases left unmatched: 5. The CDR3 runs to 13 residues. The germline gives CDR1 SQVTM, CDR2 ANQGSEA. CDR3 residues: CSVGSGGPGELFF. In nucleotides, the CDR3 is TGCAGCGTTGGGTCGGGGGGTCCCGGGGAGCTGTTTTTT.

The chain carries TRBV5-1 and TRBJ2-1; TRBD2 matches 7 bases. The CDR3 extends over 17 amino acids. Trimming removed 4 bases from V and 3 bases from J; junction bases left unmatched: 13. CDR1 SGHRS and CDR2 YFSETQ come from the germline V gene. The DNA for the CDR3 is TGCGCCAGCAGCAGAGGGACTACCTCCCGGGGCTACAATGAGCAGTTCTTC. Translated: CASSRGTTSRGYNEQFF.

The DNA for the CDR3 is TGTGCCAGCAGTGACAGGGGAAGGGTCACAGATACGCAGTATTTT. As protein: CASSDRGRVTDTQYF. The chain carries TRBV6-4 and TRBJ2-3; D possibly corresponds to TRBD1 (5 bases). This CDR3 contains 15 residues. Trimming cost V 2 bases and J 2 bases, with 11 bases left between them. Looked up from germline, CDR1 is MRHNA and CDR2 is SNTAGT.

The CDR3 spells CASTQRRSGTEAFF. In DNA, the CDR3 is TGTGCCAGCACCCAAAGAAGGAGTGGCACTGAAGCTTTCTTT. This rearrangement joins TRBV21-1 to TRBJ1-1. TRBV21-1 counts as a pseudogene. The CDR3 is 14 amino acids.

V usage is TRBV5-4 and J usage is TRBJ1-1; D is uncertain. V dropped 2 bases and J dropped 1 base, with 9 bases sitting between them. CDR3 size: 14 residues. Germline CDR1 and CDR2: SGHNT and YYREEE (reference sequence). Written as DNA, the CDR3 is TGTGCCAGCAGCTTCGGCAGGTCGAACACTGAAGCTTTCTTT. It encodes CASSFGRSNTEAFF.

In this sample, this clone turned up a few times. The rearrangement links TRBV21-1 to TRBJ2-2; the table names TRBD2, a call not compared with the DNA. TRBV21-1 is termed a pseudogene. CDR3 length: 15 amino acids. CDR3 protein: CASSNSGRALGELFF. The CDR3 nucleotides read TGTGCCAGCAGCAATAGCGGGAGGGCTTTAGGGGAGCTGTTTTTT.

This chain connects TRBV9 to TRBJ1-5; no clear D. Trimming left V 0 bases short and J 1 base short, with 14 bases between. Germline loops: CDR1 SGDLS, CDR2 YYNGEE. The CDR3 consists of 17 residues. CDR3 sequence (DNA): TGTGCCAGCAGCGTAGGGGTCTCCCGGGGAAGCAATCAGCCCCAGCATTTT. It specifies CASSVGVSRGSNQPQHF.

Note on this clone: Germline is not matched at one junction end, which may reflect a read error. The rearrangement joins TRBV5-1 to TRBJ2-3, with 11 bases lining up with TRBD1. In germline, CDR1 is SGHRS, CDR2 YFSETQ. The CDR3 length is 14 residues. This CDR3 reads CAGSGGQGADTQYF. DNA for the CDR3: TGCGCCGGCAGCGGGGGACAGGGGGCAGATACGCAGTATTTT.

In its sample, this clone was seen a few times. The chain is built from TRBV2 and TRBJ2-3; 14 positions agree with TRBD2. The CDR3 has 18 residues. Trimming at V came to 6 bases and at J to 1 base, leaving 9 bases not matched to a gene. Germline CDR1 reads SNHLY; CDR2 reads FYNNEI. CDR3 loop: CASRGGLAGGRGTDTQYF. CDR3 in DNA: TGTGCCAGCAGGGGAGGACTAGCGGGAGGCCGGGGCACAGATACGCAGTATTTT. The entire variable domain, with the rest obtained from reference TRBV2 and TRBJ2-3, is as follows: EPEVTQTPSHQVTQMGQEVILRCVPISNHLYFYWYRQILGQKVEFLVSFYNNEISEKSEIFDDQFSVERPDGSNFTLKIRSTKLEDSAMYFCASRGGLAGGRGTDTQYFGPGTRLTVL.

This clone appeared a few times. V usage is TRBV27 and J usage is TRBJ2-3; the D is unclear. The V gene's germline CDR1 is MNHEY and CDR2 SMNVEV (reference sequence). Trimming removed 2 bases from V and 2 bases from J, with 11 bases in between. This CDR3 comprises 15 residues. The CDR3 spells CASSLVGEVTDTQYF. For the CDR3, the DNA is TGTGCCAGCAGTTTAGTAGGAGAAGTCACAGATACGCAGTATTTT.

The CDR3 here is CASSLRQGRDGYTF. The DNA for the CDR3 is TGTGCCAGCAGTTTAAGGCAGGGTCGGGATGGCTACACCTTC. The J gene is TRBJ1-2, the V gene TRBV28; perhaps TRBD1 as D (5 bases). The CDR3 sequence is 14 residues long. The germline V gene encodes CDR1 MDHEN and CDR2 SYDVKM. V lost 2 bases, J lost 6 bases, and 13 bases lay in between.

CDR3 bases: TGTGCCAGCAGTATCACCCCCAGGGGCCGGACTGAAGCTTTCTTT. Residues: CASSITPRGRTEAFF. J is TRBJ1-1 and V is TRBV28, with D perhaps matching TRBD1 (6 bases). Trimming removed 5 bases from V and 5 bases from J, with 18 bases in between. CDR1 MDHEN and CDR2 SYDVKM come from the germline V gene. This CDR3 has 15 amino acids.

V gene TRBV4-3 combines with J gene TRBJ1-2, with D unresolved. The CDR3 is made up of 13 amino acids. V lost 4 bases, J lost 5 bases, and 11 bases lay in between. Germline CDR1 LGHNA, CDR2 YSLEER. CDR3 sequence (DNA): TGCGCCAGCAGCCGAGGGAGATGGTATGGCTACACCTTC. Translation: CASSRGRWYGYTF.

The chain is built from TRBV10-3 and TRBJ2-3; possibly TRBD1 for D (6 bases). V dropped 8 bases and J dropped 6 bases, with 12 bases sitting between them. The CDR3 contains 12 residues. From germline, CDR1 is ENHRY and CDR2 SYGVKD. CDR3 residues: CAIGLDRDTQYF. CDR3 in DNA: TGTGCCATCGGGCTCGACAGGGATACGCAGTATTTT.

The J gene is TRBJ2-6, the V gene TRBV2; 10 bases map to TRBD1. Per germline, CDR1 SNHLY and CDR2 FYNNEI. The V and J ends lost 4 bases and 0 bases, in that order; junction bases with no gene match: 15. The CDR3 totals 21 residues. The CDR3 loop reads CASSGPTSGDRGGSGANVLTF. DNA of the CDR3: TGTGCCAGCAGTGGCCCGACGTCGGGGGACAGGGGAGGCTCTGGGGCCAACGTCCTGACTTTC.